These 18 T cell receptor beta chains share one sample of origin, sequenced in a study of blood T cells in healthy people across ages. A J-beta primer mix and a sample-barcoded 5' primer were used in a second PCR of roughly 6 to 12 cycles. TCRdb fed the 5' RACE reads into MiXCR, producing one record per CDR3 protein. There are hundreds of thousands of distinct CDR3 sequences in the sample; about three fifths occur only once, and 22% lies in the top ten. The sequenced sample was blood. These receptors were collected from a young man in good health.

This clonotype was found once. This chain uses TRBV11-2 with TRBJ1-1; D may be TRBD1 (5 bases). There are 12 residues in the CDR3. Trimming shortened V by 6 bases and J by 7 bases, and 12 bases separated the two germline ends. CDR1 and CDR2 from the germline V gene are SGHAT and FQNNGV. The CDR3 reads CASSYTGDEAFF. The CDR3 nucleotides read TGTGCCAGCAGTTACACAGGAGATGAAGCTTTCTTT.

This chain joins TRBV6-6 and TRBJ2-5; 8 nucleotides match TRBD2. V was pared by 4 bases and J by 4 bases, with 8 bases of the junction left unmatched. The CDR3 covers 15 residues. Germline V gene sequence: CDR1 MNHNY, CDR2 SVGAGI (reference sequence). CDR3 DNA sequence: TGTGCCAGCAGTTCCCCGGGCCGGGGGGGAGAGACCCAGTACTTC. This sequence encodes CASSSPGRGGETQYF.

The CDR3 DNA reads as TGCGCCAGCAGCCTTGGCTGGGGGCCCAACAATGAGCAGTTCTTC. Amino acids: CASSLGWGPNNEQFF. V gene TRBV5-1 combines with J gene TRBJ2-1, with D possibly TRBD1 on 6 matching bases. The germline V gene has CDR1 SGHRS and CDR2 YFSETQ. The V gene lost 4 bases and the J gene lost 5 bases, with 16 bases spanning the gap. CDR3 size: 15 residues.

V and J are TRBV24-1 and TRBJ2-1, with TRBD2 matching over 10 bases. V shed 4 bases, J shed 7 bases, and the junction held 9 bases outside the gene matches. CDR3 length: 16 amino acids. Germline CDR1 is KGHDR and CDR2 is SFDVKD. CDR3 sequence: CATSEPSSGSLNEQFF. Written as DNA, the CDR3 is TGTGCCACCAGTGAGCCTTCTAGCGGGAGTTTGAATGAGCAGTTCTTC.

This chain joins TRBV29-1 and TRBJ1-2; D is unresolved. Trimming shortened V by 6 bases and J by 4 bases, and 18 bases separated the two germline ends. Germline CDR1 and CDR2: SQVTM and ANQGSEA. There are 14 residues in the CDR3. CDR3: CSVAQEGPPYGYTF. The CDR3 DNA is TGCAGCGTGGCTCAGGAGGGCCCTCCCTATGGCTACACCTTC. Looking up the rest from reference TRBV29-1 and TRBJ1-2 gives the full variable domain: SAVISQKPSRDICQRGTSLTIQCQVDSQVTMMFWYRQQPGQSLTLIATANQGSEATYESGFVIDKFPISRPNLTFSTLTVSNMSPEDSSIYLCSVAQEGPPYGYTFGSGTRLTVV.

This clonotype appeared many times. This CDR3 reads CASSAGGSNEQFF. The CDR3 DNA reads as TGTGCCAGCAGCGCCGGGGGCAGCAATGAGCAGTTCTTC. V is TRBV9 and J is TRBJ2-1, with D possibly being TRBD1 or TRBD2 (6 bases each). Trimming removed 3 bases at V and 6 bases at J, with 10 bases between. Germline V gene sequence: CDR1 SGDLS, CDR2 YYNGEE. CDR3 length: 13 residues.

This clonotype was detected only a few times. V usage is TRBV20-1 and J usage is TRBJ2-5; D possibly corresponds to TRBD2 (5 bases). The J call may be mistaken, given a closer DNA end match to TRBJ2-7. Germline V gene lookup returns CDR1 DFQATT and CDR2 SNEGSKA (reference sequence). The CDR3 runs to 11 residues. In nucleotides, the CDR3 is TGCAGTGCTCCCACTAGGGACGAGCAGTACTTC. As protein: CSAPTRDEQYF.

Here the CDR3 DNA reads TGTGCCACCGAACGGCGGGCTAGCGGAAGACAAGAGACCCAGTACTTC. Its protein product is CATERRASGRQETQYF. This rearrangement joins TRBV3-1 to TRBJ2-5; 7 positions agree with TRBD2. Germline V gene data show CDR1 as LGHDT and CDR2 as YNNKEL (reference sequence). CDR3 length: 16 residues. After removal of 10 bases from V and 2 bases from J, the junction contained 16 bases not matched to a gene.

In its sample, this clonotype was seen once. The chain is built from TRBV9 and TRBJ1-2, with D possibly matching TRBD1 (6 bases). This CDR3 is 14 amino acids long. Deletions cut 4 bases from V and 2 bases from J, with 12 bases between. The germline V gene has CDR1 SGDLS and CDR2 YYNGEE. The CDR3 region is CASSSTGSNYGYTF. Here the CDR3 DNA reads TGTGCCAGCAGCAGTACAGGGTCAAACTATGGCTACACCTTC.

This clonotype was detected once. The CDR3 is CSASWAGKTFLAYEQYF. The CDR3 DNA reads TGCAGTGCTAGTTGGGCAGGTAAAACGTTCCTTGCCTACGAGCAGTACTTC. The chain is built from TRBV20-1 and TRBJ2-7; D uncertain. This CDR3 is 17 amino acids long. The V gene lost 3 bases and the J gene lost 2 bases, with 23 bases spanning the gap. Germline V lookup: CDR1 DFQATT, CDR2 SNEGSKA (reference sequence).

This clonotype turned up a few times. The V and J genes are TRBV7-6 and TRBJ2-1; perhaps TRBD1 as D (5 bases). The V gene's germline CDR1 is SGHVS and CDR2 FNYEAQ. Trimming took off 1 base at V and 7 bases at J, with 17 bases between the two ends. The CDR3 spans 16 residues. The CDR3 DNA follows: TGTGCCAGCAGCTTAGGGGGCAGGGTAGTTTCGAATGAGCAGTTCTTC. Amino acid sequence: CASSLGGRVVSNEQFF.

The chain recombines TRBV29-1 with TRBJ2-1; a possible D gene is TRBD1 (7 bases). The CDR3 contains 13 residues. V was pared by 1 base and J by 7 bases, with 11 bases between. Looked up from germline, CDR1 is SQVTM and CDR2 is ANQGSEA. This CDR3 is CSVEGQGGNEQFF. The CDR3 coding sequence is TGCAGCGTTGAAGGTCAGGGGGGAAATGAGCAGTTCTTC.

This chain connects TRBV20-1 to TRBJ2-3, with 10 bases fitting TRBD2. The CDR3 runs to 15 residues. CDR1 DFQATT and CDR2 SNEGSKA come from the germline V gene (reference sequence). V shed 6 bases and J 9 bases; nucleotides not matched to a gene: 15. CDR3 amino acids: CSAPMWLAGVDTQYF. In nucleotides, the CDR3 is TGCAGTGCCCCAATGTGGCTAGCGGGAGTTGACACGCAGTATTTT.

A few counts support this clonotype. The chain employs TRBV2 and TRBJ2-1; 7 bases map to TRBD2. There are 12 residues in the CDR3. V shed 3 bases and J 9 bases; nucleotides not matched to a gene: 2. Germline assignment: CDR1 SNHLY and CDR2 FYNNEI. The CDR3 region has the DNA TGTGCCAGCAGTGATCCGGGGGGTGAGCAGTTCTTC. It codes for CASSDPGGEQFF.

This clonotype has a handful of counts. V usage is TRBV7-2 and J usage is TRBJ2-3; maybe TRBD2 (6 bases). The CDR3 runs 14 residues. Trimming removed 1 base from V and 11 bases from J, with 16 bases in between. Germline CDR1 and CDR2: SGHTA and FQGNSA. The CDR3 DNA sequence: TGTGCCAGCAGCTTAGGATCCGGTGCGGGGAGGCAGTATTTT. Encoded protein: CASSLGSGAGRQYF.

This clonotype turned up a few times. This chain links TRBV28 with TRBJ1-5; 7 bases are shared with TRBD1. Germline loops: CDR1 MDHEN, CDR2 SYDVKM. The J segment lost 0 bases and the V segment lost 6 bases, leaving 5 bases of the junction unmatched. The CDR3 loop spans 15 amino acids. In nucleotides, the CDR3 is TGTGCCAGCAGCCCGACAGGGTATAGCAATCAGCCCCAGCATTTT. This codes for CASSPTGYSNQPQHF.

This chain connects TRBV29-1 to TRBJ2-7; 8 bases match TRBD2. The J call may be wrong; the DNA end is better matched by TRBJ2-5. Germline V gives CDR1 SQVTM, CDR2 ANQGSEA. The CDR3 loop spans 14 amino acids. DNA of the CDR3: TGCAGCGCCGGCAGCGGGGGAAAGTCAGAGACCCAGTACTTC. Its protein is CSAGSGGKSETQYF.

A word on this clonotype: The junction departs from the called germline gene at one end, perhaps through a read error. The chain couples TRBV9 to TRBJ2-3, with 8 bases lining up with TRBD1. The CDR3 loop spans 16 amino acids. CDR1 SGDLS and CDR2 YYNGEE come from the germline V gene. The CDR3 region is CASSPGDRLSTDTQNF. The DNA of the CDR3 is TGTGCCAGCAGCCCCGGGGACAGGCTCAGCACAGATACGCAGAATTTT.